This passage covers 10 T cell receptor beta chains from one sample sequenced in a study of blood T cell repertoires in COVID-19. Profiling relied on immunoSEQ multiplex PCR, and the TCRdb table lists in-frame clones only, not all of them. The table lists 35,000 to 50,000 clones, 86% of them singletons. Sequencing was carried out using peripheral blood. The receptors shown here come from a man in his fifties or sixties with active COVID-19.

The chain combines TRBV27 with TRBJ2-2; TRBD2 matches at 8 bases. J gave up 5 bases and V 6 bases, and 8 bases lay outside the gene matches. The CDR3 consists of 15 residues. CDR1 MNHEY and CDR2 SMNVEV come from the germline V gene (reference sequence). The DNA of the CDR3 is TGTGCCAGCAGACCGGGGACTAGGTCGACCGGGGAGCTGTTTTTT. It encodes CASRPGTRSTGELFF.

The V and J genes are TRBV19 and TRBJ2-5; a weak D match, TRBD2 (7 bases). CDR1 and CDR2 from the germline V gene are LNHDA and SQIVND (reference sequence). V lost 1 base and J lost 1, with 13 bases in between. CDR3 length: 16 residues. The CDR3 nucleotides are TGTGCCAGTAGTATAGTTTGGGGGGGCTTCCAAGAGACCCAGTACTTC. Its translation: CASSIVWGGFQETQYF.

This sequence joins TRBV29-1 and TRBJ1-2; TRBD1 aligns across 10 bases. Germline V CDR1 and CDR2: SQVTM, ANQGSEA. The CDR3 loop spans 16 amino acids. V shed 1 base and J 6 bases; nucleotides not matched to a gene: 11. The CDR3 loop reads CSVEGSRDRGIDGYTF. CDR3 bases: TGCAGCGTTGAAGGGTCCCGGGACAGGGGTATCGATGGCTACACCTTC.

The J gene is TRBJ2-5, the V gene TRBV6-2 or TRBV6-3, with D possibly TRBD2 on 6 matching bases. From germline, CDR1 is MNHEY and CDR2 SVGEGT. The CDR3 runs to 15 residues. Trimming took 1 base from V and 5 from J, leaving 14 bases between them. The CDR3 reads CASSYFSGSLETQYF. CDR3 bases: TGTGCCAGCAGTTACTTTTCCGGGAGTTTGGAGACCCAGTACTTC.

This chain joins TRBV5-1 and TRBJ2-5; 10 nucleotides agree with TRBD1. Trimming removed 4 bases from V and 5 bases from J; junction bases left unmatched: 5. CDR1 is SGHRS, CDR2 YFSETQ, per germline. The CDR3 has 14 residues. In DNA, the CDR3 is TGCGCCAGCAGCAGGGGACAGGGGAGCGAGACCCAGTACTTC. Amino acids: CASSRGQGSETQYF.

The rearrangement joins TRBV19 to TRBJ1-3; no clear D. The length of the CDR3 is 15 residues. From germline, CDR1 is LNHDA and CDR2 SQIVND (reference sequence). The V gene lost 4 bases and the J gene lost 0 bases, with 10 bases spanning the gap. The CDR3 loop is CASSNPGRSGNTIYF. The CDR3 DNA is TGTGCCAGTAGTAACCCAGGTCGCTCTGGAAACACCATATATTTT. Combining the CDR3 with reference TRBV19 and TRBJ1-3 gives the whole variable domain DGGITQSPKYLFRKEGQNVTLSCEQNLNHDAMYWYRQDPGQGLRLIYYSQIVNDFQKGDIAEGYSVSREKKESFPLTVTSAQKNPTAFYLCASSNPGRSGNTIYFGEGSWLTVV.

The J gene is TRBJ2-1, the V gene TRBV7-6, with 7 bases that match TRBD2. V was pared by 3 bases and J by 7 bases, with 18 bases of the junction left unmatched. Looked up from germline, CDR1 is SGHVS and CDR2 is FNYEAQ. The CDR3 is 18 residues long. The CDR3 coding sequence is TGTGCCAGCAGCTTGGCCCCGGCGCGGCTAGCGGTTAAAAATGAGCAGTTCTTC. Its protein is CASSLAPARLAVKNEQFF.

This rearrangement joins TRBV6-6 to TRBJ1-5; a weak D match, TRBD1 (6 bases). Per germline, CDR1 MNHNY and CDR2 SVGAGI (reference sequence). This CDR3 has 14 amino acids. Between the trimmed V and J ends, which lost 2 bases and 6 bases, there was a span of 11 bases. The CDR3 DNA reads as TGTGCCAGCAGTTACCCAGAACAGGGTCAGCCCCAGCATTTT. Amino acid sequence: CASSYPEQGQPQHF.

V usage is TRBV29-1 and J usage is TRBJ2-1; maybe TRBD1 (6 bases). Per the germline V gene, CDR1 is SQVTM and CDR2 is ANQGSEA. V gave up 6 bases and J gave up 6 bases, with 12 bases separating them. This CDR3 has 12 residues. CDR3 nucleotide sequence: TGCAGCGTAAGGGGGTTCGGCAATGAGCAGTTCTTC. Residues: CSVRGFGNEQFF.

The rearrangement uses TRBV6-1 and TRBJ2-7; D may be TRBD2 (5 bases). Trimming shortened V by 3 bases and J by 0 bases, and 18 bases separated the two germline ends. Per germline, CDR1 MNHNS and CDR2 SASEGT. This CDR3 has 17 amino acids. The CDR3 DNA follows: TGTGCCAGCAGTGACCCTCGGCGGGCCCCTACCTCCTACGAGCAGTACTTC. Its protein is CASSDPRRAPTSYEQYF.